This T cell receptor beta chain was identified in a study of blood T cell repertoires in COVID-19. As for the study in general: Sources were T cells, B-cell-depleted T cells, or PBMCs; the material itself was cDNA or gDNA.

The CDR3 has 13 amino acids. The V and J ends lost 4 bases and 3 bases, in that order; junction bases with no gene match: 3. Germline CDR1 and CDR2: SQVTM and ANQGSEA. Only in-frame clones appear in the TCRdb table, and some are missing; sequencing was by immunoSEQ multiplex PCR. The data show roughly 180,000 clones, with 70% to 85% seen just once and 6.5% to 7.5% held by the top ten. The gene calls are TRBV29-1 and TRBJ2-7, with 10 bases matching TRBD1. The receptor was isolated from an older man with COVID-19, enrolled during active disease. The material sequenced was peripheral blood. Here the CDR3 reads CSVGGDRGYEQYF. CDR3 DNA sequence: TGCAGCGTTGGGGGGGACAGGGGCTACGAGCAGTACTTC.